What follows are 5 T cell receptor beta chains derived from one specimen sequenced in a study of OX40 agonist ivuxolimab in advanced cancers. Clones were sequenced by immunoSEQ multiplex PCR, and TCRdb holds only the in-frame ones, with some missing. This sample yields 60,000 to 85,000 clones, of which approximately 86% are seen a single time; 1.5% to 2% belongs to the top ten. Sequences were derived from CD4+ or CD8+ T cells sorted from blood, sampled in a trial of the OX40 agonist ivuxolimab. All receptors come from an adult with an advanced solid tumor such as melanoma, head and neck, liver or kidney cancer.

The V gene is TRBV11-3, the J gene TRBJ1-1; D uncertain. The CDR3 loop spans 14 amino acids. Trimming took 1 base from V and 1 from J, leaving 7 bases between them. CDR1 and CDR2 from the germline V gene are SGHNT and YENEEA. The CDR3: CASSLGGSNTEAFF. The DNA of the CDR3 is TGTGCCAGCAGCTTAGGAGGTTCGAACACTGAAGCTTTCTTT.

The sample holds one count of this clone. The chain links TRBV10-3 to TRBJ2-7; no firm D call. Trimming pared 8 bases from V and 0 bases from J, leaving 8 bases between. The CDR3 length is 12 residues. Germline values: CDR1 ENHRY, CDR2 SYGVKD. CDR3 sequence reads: CAISLDSYEQYF. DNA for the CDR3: TGTGCCATCTCATTGGACTCCTACGAGCAGTACTTC.

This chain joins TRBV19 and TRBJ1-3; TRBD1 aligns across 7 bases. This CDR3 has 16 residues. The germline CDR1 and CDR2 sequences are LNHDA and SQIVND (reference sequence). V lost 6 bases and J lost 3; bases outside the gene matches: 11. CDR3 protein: CASSLSPGQHGNTIYF. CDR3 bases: TGTGCCAGTAGCCTTTCACCGGGACAGCATGGAAACACCATATATTTT.

The CDR3 spells CASTLSTRRETQYF. The CDR3 coding sequence is TGTGCCAGCACCCTATCGACCCGTCGGGAGACCCAGTACTTC. The rearrangement uses TRBV7-6 and TRBJ2-5; D is unclear. V was shortened by 7 bases and J by 5 bases, with 17 bases between the two germline ends. The CDR3 totals 14 residues. Germline CDR1 SGHVS, CDR2 FNYEAQ.

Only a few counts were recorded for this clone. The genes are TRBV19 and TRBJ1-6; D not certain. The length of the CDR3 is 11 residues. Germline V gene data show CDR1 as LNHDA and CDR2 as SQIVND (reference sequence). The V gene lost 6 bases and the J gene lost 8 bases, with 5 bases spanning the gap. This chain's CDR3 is CASSGDSPLHF. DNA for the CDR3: TGTGCCAGTAGCGGAGATTCACCCCTCCACTTT.